The T cell receptor (beta chain) under discussion was sequenced for a study of cytomegalovirus exposure and HLA in healthy donors. Overall study: Earlier work reported some 110 million unique TCR beta sequences from 150 million to 200 million T cells.

Study-wide points: Evidence from a later analysis indicated that most CMV-associated TCR beta chains looked HLA-restricted. When presence/absence was analysed, sequencing depth was taken to be roughly uniform across donors.

The V and J ends lost 2 bases and 10 bases respectively, with 15 bases between them. The CDR3 runs to 15 residues. Germline values: CDR1 SEHNR, CDR2 FQNEAQ (reference sequence). This clone was seen just once. Its antigen is not known. PCR amplification relied on 60 Vbeta primers (plus 13 Jbeta primers). Here immunoSEQ multiplex PCR was the method, and the copy in TCRdb shows in-frame clones only, minus some. The table has over 150,000 clones, 78% seen once; the top ten hold under 15%. Source material: PBMCs. This sequence joins TRBV7-9 and TRBJ1-6; TRBD1 is a possible D gene (6 bases). The receptor was isolated from a woman aged 50 to 65 in good health and CMV-seropositive. DNA of the CDR3: TGTGCCAGCAGCTTAAGGGCCCCAGGGGACTCACCCCTCCACTTT. It yields the protein CASSLRAPGDSPLHF.